The clone carrying this TCR beta chain was recorded many times. Its matching antigen is unknown. Germline V CDR1 and CDR2: DFQATT, SNEGSKA (reference sequence). V was cut by 5 bases and J by 3 bases, with 10 bases left in between. This CDR3 has 12 residues. This specimen comes from a study of post-analysis software for immune sequencing data. Study summary: Patients had relapsing-remitting, secondary progressive or progressive-relapsing multiple sclerosis; some lacked subtype. Study-level results: The normalized Chao1 diversity of multiple sclerosis patients was significantly lower than that of controls. Patients used several TRBV segments, including TRBV5-6, TRBV5-1 and TRBV20-1, more often than controls.

Unique molecular identifiers featured in each of the TCR beta cDNA libraries. TCRdb re-analysed the PCR reads in MiXCR, keeping a single row per CDR3 protein. The sample lists approximately 150,000 distinct CDR3 sequences, around 30% occurring once. The sample consisted of blood. The receptor comes from a girl aged 5 to 17 with multiple sclerosis. The chain is built from TRBV20-1 and TRBJ1-2, with D unresolved. DNA for the CDR3: TGCAGTGCTCACCATCTCGACTATGGCTACACCTTC. Translating it yields CSAHHLDYGYTF.